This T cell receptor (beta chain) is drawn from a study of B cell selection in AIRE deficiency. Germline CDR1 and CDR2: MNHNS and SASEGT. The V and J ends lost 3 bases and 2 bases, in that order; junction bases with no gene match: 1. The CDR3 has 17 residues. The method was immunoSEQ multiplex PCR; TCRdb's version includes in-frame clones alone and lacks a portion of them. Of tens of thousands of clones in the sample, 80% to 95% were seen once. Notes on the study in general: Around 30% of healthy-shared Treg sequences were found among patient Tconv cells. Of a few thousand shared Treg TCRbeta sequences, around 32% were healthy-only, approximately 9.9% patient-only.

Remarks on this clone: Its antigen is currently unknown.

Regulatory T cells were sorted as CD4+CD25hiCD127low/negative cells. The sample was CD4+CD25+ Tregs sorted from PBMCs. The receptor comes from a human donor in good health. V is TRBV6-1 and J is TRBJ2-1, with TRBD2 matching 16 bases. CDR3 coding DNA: TGTGCCAGCAGTGAGGGACTAGCGGGAGGGGCCTACAATGAGCAGTTCTTC. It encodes CASSEGLAGGAYNEQFF.